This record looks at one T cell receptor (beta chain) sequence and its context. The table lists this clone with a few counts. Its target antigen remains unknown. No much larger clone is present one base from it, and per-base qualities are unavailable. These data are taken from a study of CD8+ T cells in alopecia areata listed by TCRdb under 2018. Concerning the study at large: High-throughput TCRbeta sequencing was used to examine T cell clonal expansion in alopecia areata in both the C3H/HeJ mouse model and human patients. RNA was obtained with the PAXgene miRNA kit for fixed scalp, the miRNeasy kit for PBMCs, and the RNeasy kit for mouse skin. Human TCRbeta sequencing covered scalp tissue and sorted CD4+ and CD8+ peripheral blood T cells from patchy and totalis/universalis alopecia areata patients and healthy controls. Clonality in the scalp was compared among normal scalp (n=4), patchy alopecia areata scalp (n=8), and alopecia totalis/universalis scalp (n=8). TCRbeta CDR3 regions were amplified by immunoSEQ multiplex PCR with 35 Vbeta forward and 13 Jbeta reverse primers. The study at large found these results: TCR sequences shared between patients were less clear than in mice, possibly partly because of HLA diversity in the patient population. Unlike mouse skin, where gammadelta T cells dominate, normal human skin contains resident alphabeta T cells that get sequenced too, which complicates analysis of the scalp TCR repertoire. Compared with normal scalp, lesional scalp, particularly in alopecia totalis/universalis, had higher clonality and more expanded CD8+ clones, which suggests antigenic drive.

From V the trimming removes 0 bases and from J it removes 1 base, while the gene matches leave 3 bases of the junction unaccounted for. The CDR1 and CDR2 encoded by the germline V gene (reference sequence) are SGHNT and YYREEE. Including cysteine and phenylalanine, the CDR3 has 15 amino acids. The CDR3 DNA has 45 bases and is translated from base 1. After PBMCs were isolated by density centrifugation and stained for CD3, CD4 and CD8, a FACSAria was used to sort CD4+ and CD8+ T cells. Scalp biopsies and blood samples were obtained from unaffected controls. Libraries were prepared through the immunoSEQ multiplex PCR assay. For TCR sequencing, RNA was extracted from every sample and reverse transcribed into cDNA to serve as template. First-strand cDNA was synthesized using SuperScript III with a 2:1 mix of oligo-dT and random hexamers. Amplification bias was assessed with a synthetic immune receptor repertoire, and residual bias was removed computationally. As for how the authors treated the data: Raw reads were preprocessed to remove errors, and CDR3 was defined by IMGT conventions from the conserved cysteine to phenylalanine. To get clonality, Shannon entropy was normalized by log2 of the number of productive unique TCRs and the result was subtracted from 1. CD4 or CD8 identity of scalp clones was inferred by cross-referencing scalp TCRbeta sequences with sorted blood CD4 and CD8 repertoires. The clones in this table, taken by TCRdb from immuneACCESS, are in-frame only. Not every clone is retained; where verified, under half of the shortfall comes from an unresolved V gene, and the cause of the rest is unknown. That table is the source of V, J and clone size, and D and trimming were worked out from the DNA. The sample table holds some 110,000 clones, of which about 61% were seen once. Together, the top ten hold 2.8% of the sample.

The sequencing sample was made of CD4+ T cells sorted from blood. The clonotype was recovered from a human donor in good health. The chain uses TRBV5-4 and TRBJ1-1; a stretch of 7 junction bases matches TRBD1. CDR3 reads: CASSLGGTANTEAFF. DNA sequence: TGTGCCAGCAGCTTGGGCGGGACAGCGAACACTGAAGCTTTCTTT.